Detailed here is one T cell receptor (beta chain). A read error may produce the germline difference seen at one junction end. This sample stems from a study of blood T cell repertoires in COVID-19. Study as a whole: The analysed material was cDNA or gDNA that came from T cells, B-cell-depleted T cells, or PBMCs.

Original processing methods: Nucleated cell number was recorded as an estimate derived from reference gene primer amplification. The assay was immunoSEQ multiplex PCR, and TCRdb's table has in-frame clones only and misses some. V and J calls and clone size follow that table, whereas D and trimming were derived from the DNA. The sample holds 8,400 or so clones, approximately 92% seen once. From germline, CDR1 is SEHNR and CDR2 FQNEAQ (reference sequence). The CDR3 spans 17 residues. Specimen: peripheral blood. This sequence was found in a woman between 45 and 65 years old with active COVID-19. This chain connects TRBV7-9 to TRBJ1-2; 8 bases are shared with TRBD1. The CDR3 loop is CASSFEVVTGVASLFAF. In nucleotides, the CDR3 is TGTGCCAGCAGCTTCGAGGTTGTGACAGGGGTTGCCTCTCTTTTCGCCTTC.